This is a list of T cell receptor beta chains from one sample in a study of early T cells in non-severe SARS-CoV-2 infection. TCRdb re-derived calls from the 5' RACE reads in MiXCR, one entry per CDR3 protein. The top ten hold 15% of the sample, which has approximately 48,000 distinct CDR3 sequences, approximately 9.4% seen once. The material sequenced was whole blood. These receptors were obtained from an adult who was a healthcare worker with PCR-confirmed SARS-CoV-2 infection or an uninfected control (not recorded which). CDR3s include the opening cysteine and the closing phenylalanine or tryptophan. A D gene is named only where the DNA matches it firmly. Rows may omit the clone size; those that give it use once, few, many or a size class.

j_gene | v_gene | d_gene | abundance | CDR3nt | CDR3aa
TRBJ2-7 | TRBV3-1 | TRBD2 | - | TGTGCCAGCAGCCAAGGGCAGCTAGCGGGCCTGGATGTCTACGAGCAGTACTTC | CASSQGQLAGLDVYEQYF
TRBJ2-1 | TRBV7-9 | TRBD1 | many | TGTGCCAGCAGCTTAGGGACAGGGGGTGAGCAGTTCTTC | CASSLGTGGEQFF
TRBJ1-6 | TRBV23-1 | - | many | TGCGCCAGCAGTCAATCTGAGTGGGGGTTCTATGATAATTCACCCCTCCACTTT | CASSQSEWGFYDNSPLHF
TRBJ2-1 | TRBV20-1 | TRBD2 | - | TGCAGTGCTACCTCTCCGGGACTAGCGGGAGTTCCGTCCTACAATGAGCAGTTCTTC | CSATSPGLAGVPSYNEQFF
TRBJ2-1 | TRBV6-6 | TRBD2 | many | TGTGCCAGCAGGCGGGAGGTCAATGAGCAGTTCTTC | CASRREVNEQFF
TRBJ2-3 | TRBV11-1 | - | few | TGTGCCAGCAGCTTGGATGGACTACCCCCGGATACGCAGTATTTT | CASSLDGLPPDTQYF
TRBJ1-4 | TRBV28 | TRBD1 | - | TGTGCCAGCAGCCAGCAGGGGGCAACTAATGAAAAACTGTTTTTT | CASSQQGATNEKLFF
TRBJ2-2 | TRBV11-2 | TRBD1 | few | TGTGCCAGCAGCTTTCTTGGACAGGGAGGCACCGGGGAGCTGTTTTTT | CASSFLGQGGTGELFF
TRBJ2-7 | TRBV21-1 | - | many | TGTGCCAGCAGCCCTAGAGTCACTTTTTTTGAGCAGTACTTC | CASSPRVTFFEQYF
TRBJ2-6 | TRBV28 | TRBD1 | - | TGTGCCAGCAGTCCCGGGGACAGCTTGTTCTCTGGGGCCAACGTCCTGACTTTC | CASSPGDSLFSGANVLTF
TRBJ2-5 | TRBV18 | - | few | TGTGCCAGCTCCCCGGACGGGATCATGGAGACCCAGTACTTC | CASSPDGIMETQYF
TRBJ1-2 | TRBV6-6 | TRBD1 | many | TGTGCCAGCAGGGCCGGGACAGGAGATATCCGTAACTATGGCTACACCTTC | CASRAGTGDIRNYGYTF
TRBJ2-7 | TRBV7-3 | - | - | TGTGCCAGCAGCTTTTTACTCGTAAGATCCTACGAGCAGTACTTC | CASSFLLVRSYEQYF
TRBJ2-3 | TRBV28 | TRBD1 | - | TGTGCCAGCAGTTACCGGACAGGTGATTATACGCAGTATTTT | CASSYRTGDYTQYF
TRBJ2-3 | TRBV25-1 | - | - | TGTGCCAGCAGTGAATTCGGGGGATTCACAGATACGCAGTATTTT | CASSEFGGFTDTQYF
TRBJ2-5 | TRBV5-1 | - | many | TGCGCCAGCAGCTGGGGGGAGACCCAGTACTTC | CASSWGETQYF
TRBJ2-1 | TRBV3-1 | - | few | TGTGCCAGCAGCAGTCTAGTACGTGGCAATGAGCAGTTCTTC | CASSSLVRGNEQFF
TRBJ2-7 | TRBV7-2 | TRBD2 | many | TGTGCCAGCAGCTTGTGGCTAGCGGGCACGAACTACGAGCAGTACTTC | CASSLWLAGTNYEQYF
TRBJ1-2 | TRBV20-1 | - | many | TGCAGTGCTAGAGATGCATCAGGGGATGGCTACACCTTC | CSARDASGDGYTF
TRBJ2-7 | TRBV18 | - | few | TGTGCCAGCTCACCATCGGCAGGGATCCCCTACGAGCAGTACTTC | CASSPSAGIPYEQYF
TRBJ2-7 | TRBV7-2 | TRBD2 | once | TGTGCCAGCAGCTTTAGCGGGAGTGGTTACGAGCAGTACTTC | CASSFSGSGYEQYF
TRBJ1-5 | TRBV20-1 | TRBD1 | many | TGCAGTGCTACACAGGGGGCGGCAAATCAGCCCCAGCATTTT | CSATQGAANQPQHF
TRBJ2-1 | TRBV12-5 | - | - | TGTGCTAGTGGTTTGGTAGTCTATGAGCAGTTCTTC | CASGLVVYEQFF
TRBJ1-1 | TRBV6-5 | - | - | TGTGCCAGCATTAAGATGAGGGGAGGGAACACTGAAGCTTTCTTT | CASIKMRGGNTEAFF
TRBJ2-2 | TRBV6-2/TRBV6-3 | - | many | TGTGCCAGCAGAGGGATATCCGGGGAGCTGTTTTTT | CASRGISGELFF
TRBJ2-5 | TRBV12-3/TRBV12-4 | TRBD2 | many | TGTGCCAGCAACCGGGACCAGGGAGGGGACCAGTACTTC | CASNRDQGGDQYF
TRBJ1-2 | TRBV3-1 | - | - | TGTGCCAGCAGAACCGCCAAGGACCGAGATGGCTACACCTTC | CASRTAKDRDGYTF